The 13 T cell receptor beta chains presented below share a single source sample, sequenced in a study of blood T cell repertoires in COVID-19. Method: immunoSEQ multiplex PCR; TCRdb's copy keeps in-frame clones and lacks some. The table has 250,000 to 300,000 clones, just under 90% seen once. The sequenced sample was peripheral blood. These receptors came from a woman aged 50 to 60 with COVID-19, enrolled during active disease.

The rearrangement uses TRBV27 and TRBJ2-3; the D is unclear. Looked up from germline, CDR1 is MNHEY and CDR2 is SMNVEV (reference sequence). The ends were cut back, 5 bases at V and 4 bases at J, with 7 bases in the middle. The CDR3 loop spans 12 amino acids. The chain's CDR3 is CASSPSADTQYF. The CDR3 DNA reads TGTGCCAGCAGTCCCAGCGCAGATACGCAGTATTTT.

The V gene is TRBV18, the J gene TRBJ2-1; 9 bases align to TRBD2. The V gene's germline CDR1 is KGHSH and CDR2 LQKENI. The CDR3 runs 17 residues. Trimming took 2 bases from V and 0 from J; bases not matched to a gene: 5. The CDR3 loop reads CASSPIGGRVSYNEQFF. CDR3 sequence (DNA): TGTGCCAGCTCACCAATTGGCGGGAGGGTCTCCTACAATGAGCAGTTCTTC.

The V gene is TRBV10-1, the J gene TRBJ1-1; D might be TRBD1 (6 bases). Germline lookup yields CDR1 WNHNN and CDR2 SYGVQD (reference sequence). Between the trimmed V and J ends, which lost 6 bases and 5 bases, there was a span of 19 bases. CDR3 size: 15 residues. The DNA for the CDR3 is TGCGCCAGCAGAGGGGAGGGCAGGGGTCGGACTGAAGCTTTCTTT. Its translation: CASRGEGRGRTEAFF.

This clone was seen more than once but under ten times. CDR3 nucleotides: TGCGCCAGCAGTGACTCCGGGACAGGGGCCACTGAAGCTTTCTTT. It specifies CASSDSGTGATEAFF. This chain connects TRBV10-1 to TRBJ1-1, with 10 bases that match TRBD1. J gave up 4 bases and V 3 bases, and 5 bases lay outside the gene matches. In germline, CDR1 is WNHNN, CDR2 SYGVQD (reference sequence). CDR3 size: 15 residues.

The chain has TRBV27 and TRBJ2-3; maybe TRBD2 (5 bases). This CDR3 has 16 residues. Germline values: CDR1 MNHEY, CDR2 SMNVEV (reference sequence). V was cut by 6 bases and J by 1 base, with 17 bases left in between. The CDR3 bases are TGTGCCAGCAGACGCGTTGTTTTTAGCGGCACAGATACGCAGTATTTT. Amino acids: CASRRVVFSGTDTQYF.

This chain joins TRBV6-5 and TRBJ2-2, with D tentatively TRBD1 (5 bases). Germline V gene lookup returns CDR1 MNHEY and CDR2 SVGAGI. V dropped 8 bases and J dropped 2 bases, with 15 bases sitting between them. This CDR3 has 15 amino acids. The CDR3 DNA sequence: TGTGCCAGCTCGCCAGGGTCGTTTAACACCGGGGAGCTGTTTTTT. Translating gives CASSPGSFNTGELFF.

The chain is built from TRBV5-6 and TRBJ1-2; D gene uncertain. This CDR3 spans 13 amino acids. Germline V gene sequence: CDR1 SGHDT, CDR2 YYEEEE. V was shortened by 2 bases and J by 4 bases, with 9 bases between the two germline ends. CDR3 DNA sequence: TGTGCCAGCAGCTTTCAGGCATTCTATGGCTACACCTTC. Protein product: CASSFQAFYGYTF.

There are a few counts of this clone. The chain carries TRBV11-2 and TRBJ2-2, with a weak D call TRBD1 (6 bases). V dropped 5 bases and J dropped 6 bases, with 28 bases sitting between them. The CDR3 length is 19 residues. Per germline, CDR1 SGHAT and CDR2 FQNNGV. This CDR3 reads CASSPMRTAYPESPGELFF. CDR3 nucleotides: TGTGCCAGCAGCCCAATGAGGACAGCGTACCCAGAGAGTCCCGGGGAGCTGTTTTTT.

Concerning this clone: The junction departs from germline at one end; a sequencing error may be responsible. The rearrangement links TRBV30 to TRBJ1-6; TRBD1 aligns across 8 bases. The germline V gene has CDR1 GTSNPN and CDR2 SVGIG (reference sequence). The CDR3 contains 15 residues. The CDR3 nucleotides read TGTGCCTGGAGTCGGGCAGGGGGCTATGATTCACCCCTCCACTTT. It yields the protein CAWSRAGGYDSPLHF.

This chain joins TRBV5-8 and TRBJ1-2; 9 nucleotides line up with TRBD1. Per germline, CDR1 SGHTS and CDR2 YDEGEE. V was clipped by 1 base and J by 6 bases; unmatched bases: 13. The CDR3 consists of 17 residues. CDR3 coding DNA: TGTGCCAGCAGCTTGTTGTTAACAGGGGGCCCACTGGATGGCTACACCTTC. Translated: CASSLLLTGGPLDGYTF.

The chain recombines TRBV5-6 with TRBJ2-5; tentatively, D is TRBD1 (5 bases). This CDR3 is 13 amino acids long. V was cut by 6 bases and J by 5 bases, with 14 bases left in between. The germline gives CDR1 SGHDT, CDR2 YYEEEE. The CDR3 region is CASIIKGLETQYF. CDR3 DNA: TGTGCCAGCATCATCAAGGGGCTGGAGACCCAGTACTTC.

V and J are TRBV19 and TRBJ2-1, with D tentatively TRBD2 (6 bases). V lost 3 bases and J lost 8, with 11 bases in between. The CDR3 loop spans 13 amino acids. Germline V gene data show CDR1 as LNHDA and CDR2 as SQIVND (reference sequence). The CDR3 protein is CASSMGGRDEQFF. In nucleotides, the CDR3 is TGTGCCAGTAGTATGGGGGGTAGGGATGAGCAGTTCTTC.

The V gene is TRBV10-3, the J gene TRBJ2-6; no definite D call. Between the trimmed V and J ends, which lost 6 bases and 0 bases, there was a span of 18 bases. Per germline, CDR1 ENHRY and CDR2 SYGVKD. The CDR3 is 18 residues long. The CDR3 spells CAIRETVLFNSGANVLTF. The CDR3 DNA reads TGTGCCATCAGGGAGACGGTACTATTTAACTCTGGGGCCAACGTCCTGACTTTC.